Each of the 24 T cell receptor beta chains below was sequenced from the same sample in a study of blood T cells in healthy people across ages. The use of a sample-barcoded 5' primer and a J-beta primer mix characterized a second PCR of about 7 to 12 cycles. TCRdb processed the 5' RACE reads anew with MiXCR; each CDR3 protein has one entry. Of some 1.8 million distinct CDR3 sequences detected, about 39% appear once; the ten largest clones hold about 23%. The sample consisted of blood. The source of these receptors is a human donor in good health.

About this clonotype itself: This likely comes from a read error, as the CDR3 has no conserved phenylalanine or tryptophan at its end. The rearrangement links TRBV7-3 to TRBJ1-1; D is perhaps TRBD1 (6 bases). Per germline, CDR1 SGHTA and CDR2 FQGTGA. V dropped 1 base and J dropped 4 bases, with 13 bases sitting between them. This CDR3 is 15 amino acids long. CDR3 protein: CASSLNPGAGTEAFL. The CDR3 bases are TGTGCCAGCAGCTTAAACCCGGGGGCGGGCACTGAAGCTTTCCTT.

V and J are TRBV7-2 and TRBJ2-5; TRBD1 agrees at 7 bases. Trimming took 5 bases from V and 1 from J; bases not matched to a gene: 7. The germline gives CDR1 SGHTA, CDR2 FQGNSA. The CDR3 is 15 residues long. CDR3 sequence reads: CASSKMGQPQETQYF. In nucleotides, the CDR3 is TGTGCCAGCAGCAAGATGGGACAGCCCCAAGAGACCCAGTACTTC.

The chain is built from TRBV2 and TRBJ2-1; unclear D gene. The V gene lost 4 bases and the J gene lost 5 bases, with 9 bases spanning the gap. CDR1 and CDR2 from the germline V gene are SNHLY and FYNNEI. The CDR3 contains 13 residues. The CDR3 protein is CASSGLDHNEQFF. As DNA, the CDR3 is TGTGCCAGCAGTGGATTAGATCACAATGAGCAGTTCTTC.

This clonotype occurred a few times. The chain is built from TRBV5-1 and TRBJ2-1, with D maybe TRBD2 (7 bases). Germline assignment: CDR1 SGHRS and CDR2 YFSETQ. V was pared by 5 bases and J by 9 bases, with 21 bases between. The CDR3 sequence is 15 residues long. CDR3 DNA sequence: TGCGCCAGCAGTCGCTTAGACGGGGGGCAGGGTGAGCAGTTCTTC. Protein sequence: CASSRLDGGQGEQFF.

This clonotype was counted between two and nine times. CDR3 sequence reads: CASSYPQAGSSYNEQFF. The CDR3 DNA reads TGTGCCAGCAGTTACCCCCAGGCAGGGAGCTCCTACAATGAGCAGTTCTTC. J is TRBJ2-1 and V is TRBV6-5; D is tentatively TRBD1 or TRBD2 (5 bases each). From germline, CDR1 is MNHEY and CDR2 SVGAGI. V shed 2 bases and J shed 0 bases, with 14 bases lying between them. The length of the CDR3 is 17 residues.

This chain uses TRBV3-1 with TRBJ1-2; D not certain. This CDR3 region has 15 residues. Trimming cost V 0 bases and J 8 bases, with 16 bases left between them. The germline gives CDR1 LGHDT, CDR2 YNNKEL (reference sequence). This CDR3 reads CASSQDGRTLWGYTF. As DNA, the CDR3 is TGTGCCAGCAGCCAAGATGGACGAACCTTGTGGGGCTACACCTTC.

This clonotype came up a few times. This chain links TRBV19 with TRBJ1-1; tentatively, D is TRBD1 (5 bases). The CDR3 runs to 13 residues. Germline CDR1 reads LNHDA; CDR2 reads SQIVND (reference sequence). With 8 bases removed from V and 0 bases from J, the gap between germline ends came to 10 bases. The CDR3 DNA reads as TGTGCCAGTGGCCCACAGGTGAACACTGAAGCTTTCTTT. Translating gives CASGPQVNTEAFF.

CDR3 protein: CASSSPGTVNIQYF. Here the CDR3 DNA reads TGTGCCAGCAGTTCACCCGGGACAGTGAACATTCAGTACTTC. The V and J genes are TRBV28 and TRBJ2-4; TRBD1 aligns across 7 bases. CDR1 is MDHEN and CDR2 is SYDVKM in the germline V gene. This CDR3 contains 14 residues. With V trimmed by 4 bases and J by 7 bases, 7 bases remained unmatched.

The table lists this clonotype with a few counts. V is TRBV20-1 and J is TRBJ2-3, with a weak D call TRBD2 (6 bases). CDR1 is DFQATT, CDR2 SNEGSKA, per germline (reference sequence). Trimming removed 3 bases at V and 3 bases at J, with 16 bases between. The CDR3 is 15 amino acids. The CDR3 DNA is TGCAGTGCTAGTTTGAGACTAGAATCAACAGATACGCAGTATTTT. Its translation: CSASLRLESTDTQYF.

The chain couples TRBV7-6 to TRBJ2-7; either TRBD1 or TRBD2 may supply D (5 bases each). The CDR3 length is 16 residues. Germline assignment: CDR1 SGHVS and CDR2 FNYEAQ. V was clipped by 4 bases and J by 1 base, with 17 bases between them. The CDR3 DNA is TGTGCCAGCAGCTCAGGGACGGCTGCTCGATCCTACGAGCAGTACTTC. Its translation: CASSSGTAARSYEQYF.

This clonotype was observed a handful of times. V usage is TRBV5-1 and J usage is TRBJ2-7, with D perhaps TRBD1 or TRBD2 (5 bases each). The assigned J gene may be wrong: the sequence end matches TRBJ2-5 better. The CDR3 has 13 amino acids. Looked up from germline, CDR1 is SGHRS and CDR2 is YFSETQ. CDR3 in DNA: TGCGCCAGCAGAATTGGGACGGACGGGACCCAGTACTTC. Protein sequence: CASRIGTDGTQYF.

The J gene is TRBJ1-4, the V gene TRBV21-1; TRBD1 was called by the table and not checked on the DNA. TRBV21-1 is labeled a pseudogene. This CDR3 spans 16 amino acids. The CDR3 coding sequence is TGTGCCAGCAGCAAAGATAACGGGGCACCGGATGAAAAACTGTTTTTT. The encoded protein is CASSKDNGAPDEKLFF.

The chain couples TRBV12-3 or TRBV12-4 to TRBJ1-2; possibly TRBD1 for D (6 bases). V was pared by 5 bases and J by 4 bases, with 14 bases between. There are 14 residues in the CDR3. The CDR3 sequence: CASSLPGGPYGYTF. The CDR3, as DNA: TGTGCCAGCAGTCTCCCCGGGGGCCCCTATGGCTACACCTTC.

The DNA of the CDR3 is TGTGCCAGCAGTTTATTGGACAGGGTAGGAGGGCATCAGCCCCAGCATTTT. This translates into CASSLLDRVGGHQPQHF. V is TRBV27 and J is TRBJ1-5; 8 bases map to TRBD1. CDR3 size: 17 residues. Germline loops: CDR1 MNHEY, CDR2 SMNVEV (reference sequence). V lost 1 base to trimming and J lost 5 bases; unmatched junction nucleotides: 10.

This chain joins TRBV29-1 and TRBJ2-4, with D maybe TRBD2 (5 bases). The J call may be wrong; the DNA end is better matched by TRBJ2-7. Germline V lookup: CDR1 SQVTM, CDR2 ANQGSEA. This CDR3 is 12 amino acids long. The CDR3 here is CSVEARGYEQYF. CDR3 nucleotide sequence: TGCAGCGTTGAAGCCCGGGGCTACGAGCAGTACTTC.

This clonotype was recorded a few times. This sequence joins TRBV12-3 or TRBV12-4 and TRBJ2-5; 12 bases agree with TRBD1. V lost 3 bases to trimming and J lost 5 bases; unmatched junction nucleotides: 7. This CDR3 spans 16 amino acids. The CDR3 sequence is CASSFTGTGGGETQYF. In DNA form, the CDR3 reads TGTGCCAGCAGTTTTACGGGGACAGGGGGCGGTGAGACCCAGTACTTC.

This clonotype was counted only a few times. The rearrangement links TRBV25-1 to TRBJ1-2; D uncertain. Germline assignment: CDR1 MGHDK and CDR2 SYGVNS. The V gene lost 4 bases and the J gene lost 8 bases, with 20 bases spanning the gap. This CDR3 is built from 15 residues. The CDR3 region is CASSGVSIPRWGYTF. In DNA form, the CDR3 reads TGTGCCAGCAGTGGGGTCTCGATCCCGCGCTGGGGCTACACCTTC.

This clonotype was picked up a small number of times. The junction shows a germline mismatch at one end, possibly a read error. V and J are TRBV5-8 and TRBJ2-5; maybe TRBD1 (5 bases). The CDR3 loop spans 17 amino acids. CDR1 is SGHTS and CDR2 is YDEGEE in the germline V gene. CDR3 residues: CASTPHGATVKEETQYF. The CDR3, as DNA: TGTGCCAGCACCCCTCATGGGGCTACTGTTAAGGAAGAGACCCAGTACTTT.

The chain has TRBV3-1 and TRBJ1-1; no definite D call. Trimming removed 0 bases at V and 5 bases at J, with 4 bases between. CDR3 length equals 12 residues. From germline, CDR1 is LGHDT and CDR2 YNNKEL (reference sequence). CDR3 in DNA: TGTGCCAGCAGCCAAGAGGAAACTGAAGCTTTCTTT. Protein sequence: CASSQEETEAFF.

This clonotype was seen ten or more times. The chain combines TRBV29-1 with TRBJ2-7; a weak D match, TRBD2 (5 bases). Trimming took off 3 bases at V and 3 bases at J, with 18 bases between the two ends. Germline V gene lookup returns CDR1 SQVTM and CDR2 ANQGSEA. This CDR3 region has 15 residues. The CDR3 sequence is CSVDTIGETNYEQYF. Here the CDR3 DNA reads TGCAGCGTTGATACAATTGGGGAGACTAACTACGAGCAGTACTTC.

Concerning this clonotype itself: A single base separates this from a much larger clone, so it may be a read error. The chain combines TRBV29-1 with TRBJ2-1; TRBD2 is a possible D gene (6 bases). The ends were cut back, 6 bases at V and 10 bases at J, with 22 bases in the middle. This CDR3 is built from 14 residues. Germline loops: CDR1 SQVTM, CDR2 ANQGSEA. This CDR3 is CSVGGERGSYEQFF. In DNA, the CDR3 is TGCAGCGTCGGGGGTGAAAGGGGATCCTACGAGCAGTTCTTC.

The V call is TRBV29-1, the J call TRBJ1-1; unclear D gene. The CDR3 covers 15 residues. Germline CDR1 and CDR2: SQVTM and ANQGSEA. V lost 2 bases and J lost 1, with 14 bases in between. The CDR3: CSVESRRRRNTEAFF. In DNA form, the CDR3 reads TGCAGCGTTGAAAGCCGACGGAGGAGGAACACTGAAGCTTTCTTT.

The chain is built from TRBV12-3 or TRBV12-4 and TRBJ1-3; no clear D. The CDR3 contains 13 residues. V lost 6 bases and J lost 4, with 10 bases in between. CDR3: CASREGFGNTIYF. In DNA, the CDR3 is TGTGCCAGCAGAGAGGGCTTCGGAAACACCATATATTTT.

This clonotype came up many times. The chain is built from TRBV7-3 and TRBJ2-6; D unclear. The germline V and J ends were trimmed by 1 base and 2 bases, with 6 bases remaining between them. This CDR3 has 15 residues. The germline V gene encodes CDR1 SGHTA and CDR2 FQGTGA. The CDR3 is CASSLSLPGANVLTF. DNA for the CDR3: TGTGCCAGCAGCTTAAGTCTGCCTGGGGCCAACGTCCTGACTTTC.